This entry concerns a single T cell receptor (beta chain). Its cognate antigen has yet to be identified. No base-level quality is on record; no much larger clone is a single base apart. This record comes from a study of long-term antiretroviral therapy in people with HIV (dated by TCRdb to between 2021 and 2024). Study-level background: The earliest samples were collected about a decade before the 2015 WHO recommendation for immediate ART, when ART was typically delayed until CD4 counts fell. A retrospective serial study tested whether changes in peripheral blood TRB repertoire composition and diversity were associated with ART initiation and durable HIV suppression. From 30 to 35 adults with confirmed HIV infection, the cohort provided approximately 190 cryopreserved PBMC samples, gathered serially across a mean of about six years (range 1-12). About 35% of the 30 participants with HIV were female. Test extractions of a monoclonal T-cell line alongside about 35 polyclonal samples showed no cross-contamination during QIAcube processing. Summary of the overall study and its limitations: No data were available on ART adherence, viral resistance or therapy changes, limiting inferences about post-ART repertoire changes. Expanded TRB clones identified before ART initiation dominated the repertoire at all time points, although this dominance fluctuated and declined in many PLHIV after ART. The samples span the years 2004 to 2017, and the ART regimens used may be less effective than current regimens. Owing to limited PBMC availability, only the TCR beta chain was sequenced, without alpha chain pairing. A significant increase in TRB diversity was found to be associated with ART initiation, although TRB diversity was observed to remain significantly below that of transplant donor controls even after long-term ART. Compared with controls, HIV repertoires had narrower CDR3 length ranges, and the network structure pointed to an antigen-experienced repertoire that shifted only slightly toward naive after ART. Because pre-ART samples had limited cell numbers, profiling was done on unsorted PBMC rather than on sorted CD4+ and CD8+ T cells.

The CDR3 holds 17 amino acids from the cysteine to the phenylalanine. The entry retains the CDR3 DNA only, 51 bases that are in frame from base 1. The germline V gene specifies ENHRY as CDR1 and SYGVKD as CDR2. Germline trimming amounts to 2 bases on V and 3 bases on J, with 7 as the count of junction bases outside the gene matches. Participants were included only if at least one PBMC sample before ART initiation and at least two post-ART samples were available. Every participant with HIV received treatment in the United States of America. Cryopreserved samples of about 0.95-10 million PBMC were thawed and washed before DNA extraction. At the time of the earliest PBMC sample, participants with HIV were aged between roughly 20 and 60 years. PBMC samples from each participant spanned 1-4 timepoints before ART initiation and 2-8 timepoints after ART initiation, with a median of 7 samples. Serial HIV viral load, CD4+ T-cell count, ART history and demographic data were obtained for every participant. A Qiagen kit on a QIAcube was used to extract genomic DNA from unsorted PBMC, with samples processed in batches of 12.

The immunoSEQ hsTCRB v3.0 assay was used at survey level resolution for TRB variable region sequencing. The targeted TRB sequencing depth was roughly 40,000-55,000 T-cell genomes per sample. An Illumina MiSeq with a v3 150-cycle kit was used to sequence the pooled TRB libraries. The authors' analysis ran thus. Repertoire analysis was performed in R inside a reproducible Nextflow workflow that covered QC, data transformation and analysis. LymphoSeq2, an R package for exploring AIRR-Seq data, was used to implement the custom analyses. After excluding a handful of samples that yielded fewer than 5000 total TRB sequences, 150 to 200 HIV repertoires remained for analysis. Among the 180 to 200 HIV repertoires that were kept, roughly 59 were collected before ART initiation and roughly 130 were collected after ART initiation. Repertoires were downsampled to 5000 TRB nucleotide sequences, and summary statistics were averaged over 100 downsampling iterations. Only TRB sequences with CDR3 regions of at least seven amino acids were retained for analysis. Two measures captured diversity: a Shannon entropy-derived clonality score and the Gini coefficient. In the repertoire networks, any two of the top 5000 CDR3 amino acid sequences were linked whenever the two sequences differed by an edit distance of one. GLIPH2 predicted antigen specificity groups and MHC restriction for TRB CDR3 amino acid sequences. Known CMV, EBV, HIV or tissue antigen associations were flagged by matching CDR3 amino acid sequences against VDJdb and McPAS-TCR. Pre-ART, post-ART and control groups were compared with Wilcoxon signed-rank tests and Holm-Bonferroni correction. TCRdb's version of the immuneACCESS table is confined to in-frame rearrangements and falls short of the full clone set. An unresolved V gene accounts for under half of the shortfall where checked; the remainder is of unknown origin. Clonal size and the V and J genes are those of that table, whereas D and trimming came from the DNA. The sample table lists about 17,000 clones, 84% of them with a count of one. The ten largest clones capture 6.5% to 8.5% of the sample.

Sequencing used unsorted PBMCs, obtained 0.1 years after starting antiretroviral therapy. The chain employs TRBV10-3 and TRBJ2-3, with 11 bases aligning to TRBD2. This TCR was recovered from a young man with HIV. The nucleotide sequence reads as follows: TGTGCCATCAGTGAGCCAAAACTAGCGGGAGATACAGATACGCAGTATTTT. This encodes CAISEPKLAGDTDTQYF.